Listed here is a single T cell receptor beta chain. The clone's antigen remains unknown. Base qualities are missing; no much larger clone stands one base away. The data originate from a study of blood T cell repertoires in COVID-19 (dated by TCRdb to 2019 to 2021). About the investigation overall: Samples from collaborators originated in the United States, Italy and Spain and spanned both the acute and convalescent phases of COVID-19. The prospective study material was composed of cDNA or gDNA derived from T cells, B-cell-depleted T cells, or PBMCs. Subjects who had been exposed to COVID-19, were actively infected with it, or had recovered from it provided the deeply sampled blood TCRbeta repertoires that made up the dataset. The repertoires were released in a freely available public database meant as a resource for research on the immune response to SARS-CoV-2. The samples were drawn from the first 160 participants of the ongoing ImmuneRACE study and from 1,254 subjects provided by 6 global collaborators. Nearly every sample came with metadata listing a de-identified subject ID, COVID-19 status, age in years and sex. Where available, HLA class I and class II types were taken from metadata supplied by the sample provider and were not determined by assay-based typing.

TCRbeta CDR3 regions were amplified from genomic DNA using the immunoSEQ Assay, a bias-controlled multiplex PCR. Regarding the original processing steps: The number of nucleated cells in each sample was estimated by amplification of reference gene primers within the assay. Sequence reads were collapsed and filtered to measure the absolute abundance of every unique TCRbeta CDR3 rearrangement. For each sample, productive Simpson clonality was calculated as the square root of Simpson's diversity index across productive rearrangements. TCRdb holds this immuneACCESS table with in-frame rearrangements only. Some clones are missing; in checked studies, unresolved V genes explain under half, and the rest has no known cause. The D gene and trimming were derived from the DNA, and the V and J assignments and clone size from that table. This sample comprises roughly 340,000 clones, about 90% of them detected only once. Together, the top ten hold around 3% of the sample.

One collaborating source in Seattle enrolled patients during active infection and followed them longitudinally through the course of disease. Each collaborating institution followed its own protocols to collect whole blood in K2EDTA tubes. Collaborator samples were shipped for TCRbeta analysis as frozen whole blood, isolated PBMCs, or DNA extracted from either sample type. The paper's findings and limits, for the study overall: Clinical and demographic metadata were provided uncurated, with the amount varying by source and participant.

The sequence was collected from a woman in her 30s with COVID-19, enrolled during active disease. Sequenced input: peripheral blood.

The CDR3 region: CASSTRGGNQPQHF. The nucleotides are TGTGCCAGCAGCACAAGGGGGGGGAATCAGCCCCAGCATTTT. Recombination connected TRBV13 to TRBJ1-5, and the D gene may be TRBD1, 6 bases matching. CDR1 and CDR2 were assigned from the germline V gene (reference sequence) as PRHDT and FYEKMQ. V loses 5 bases of germline sequence and J loses 4 bases, and the interval between the two ends is 12 bases. Including the terminal cysteine and phenylalanine, the CDR3 comprises 14 residues. CDR3 DNA only is kept here, 42 bases in frame from base 1.